Presented here are 12 T cell receptor beta chains from one specimen sequenced in a study of blood T cell repertoires in COVID-19 (dated by TCRdb to the early 2020s). The library was obtained by the immunoSEQ multiplex PCR assay. This is the immuneACCESS table as TCRdb keeps it, with only in-frame sequences that have V and J called. A part of the clones is gone; compared with another copy, unresolved V genes explain less than half, and the rest is unexplained. The sample contains under 200,000 clones, 83% of them found a single time. Around 4.3% of the sample is in the top ten clones. The sample was PBMCs or T cells enriched from blood (not recorded which). These TCRs come from a woman aged 45-65 years who had recovered from COVID-19.

This CDR3 reads CASSRQPATNEKLFF. CDR3 nucleotide sequence: TGTGCCAGCTCCCGACAGCCTGCAACTAATGAAAAACTGTTTTTT. The chain is built from TRBV9 and TRBJ1-4; maybe TRBD1 (5 bases). Germline CDR1 and CDR2: SGDLS and YYNGEE. Trimming took 7 bases from V and 0 from J, leaving 13 bases between them. The CDR3 is made up of 15 amino acids.

The V gene is TRBV6-5, the J gene TRBJ1-1, with D perhaps matching TRBD1 (6 bases). CDR1 and CDR2 (germline): MNHEY, SVGAGI. This CDR3 is 14 amino acids long. V was shortened by 6 bases and J by 9 bases, with 20 bases between the two germline ends. The CDR3 loop is CASSLLGQTAKAFF. CDR3 coding DNA: TGTGCCAGCAGCCTCCTTGGACAGACTGCCAAAGCTTTCTTT.

V gene TRBV9 combines with J gene TRBJ1-2; D may be TRBD1 (6 bases). Looked up from germline, CDR1 is SGDLS and CDR2 is YYNGEE. Trimming shortened V by 2 bases and J by 4 bases, and 9 bases separated the two germline ends. CDR3 size: 13 residues. CDR3 region: CASSVSRGYGYTF. In DNA, the CDR3 is TGTGCCAGCAGCGTGTCCAGGGGCTATGGCTACACCTTC.

DNA of the CDR3: TGTGCCAGCTCACCAACCCGGGAGGGGTATCAGCCCCAGCATTTT. Translation: CASSPTREGYQPQHF. The genes are TRBV18 and TRBJ1-5; tentatively, D is TRBD1 (5 bases). Germline V gene data show CDR1 as KGHSH and CDR2 as LQKENI. V was clipped by 2 bases and J by 5 bases, with 13 bases between them. This CDR3 comprises 15 residues.

This clone was detected many times. The chain combines TRBV12-3 or TRBV12-4 with TRBJ1-5, with D hard to call. With 3 bases removed from V and 3 bases from J, the gap between germline ends came to 6 bases. This CDR3 is built from 13 residues. The CDR3 spells CASSLRNNQPQHF. The CDR3 DNA sequence: TGTGCCAGCAGTTTGAGGAACAATCAGCCCCAGCATTTT.

This chain links TRBV6-5 with TRBJ1-6, with TRBD1 matching 9 bases. V lost 2 bases and J lost 10; bases outside the gene matches: 6. CDR3 length: 15 residues. Germline CDR1 is MNHEY and CDR2 is SVGAGI. The CDR3 reads CASSYDTGGRSPLHF. CDR3 in DNA: TGTGCCAGCAGTTACGATACAGGGGGCAGGTCACCCCTCCACTTT.

The sample holds a few counts of this clone. The rearrangement links TRBV28 to TRBJ1-5, with D perhaps matching TRBD1 (6 bases). The CDR3 runs 14 residues. Germline V gives CDR1 MDHEN, CDR2 SYDVKM. The V end lost 7 bases, the J end lost 4 bases, and 14 bases lay between the germline ends. The CDR3: CASKQGSRNQPQHF. CDR3 DNA: TGTGCCAGCAAACAGGGTTCCCGTAATCAGCCCCAGCATTTT. Combining the CDR3 with reference TRBV28 and TRBJ1-5 gives the whole variable domain DVKVTQSSRYLVKRTGEKVFLECVQDMDHENMFWYRQDPGLGLRLIYFSYDVKMKEKGDIPEGYSVSREKKERFSLILESASTNQTSMYLCASKQGSRNQPQHFGDGTRLSIL.

V usage is TRBV7-8 and J usage is TRBJ2-2; no definite D call. With 5 bases removed from V and 5 bases from J, the gap between germline ends came to 6 bases. Germline CDR1 reads SGHVS; CDR2 reads FQNEAQ. The CDR3 consists of 12 residues. The CDR3 nucleotides are TGTGCCAGCAGCCTCGGGACCGGGGAGCTGTTTTTT. It yields the protein CASSLGTGELFF.

This clone was seen a few times. V and J are TRBV5-1 and TRBJ1-2, with 11 bases aligning to TRBD1. V lost 1 base, J lost 4 bases, and 6 bases stayed unmatched. The CDR3 extends over 16 amino acids. Per the germline V gene, CDR1 is SGHRS and CDR2 is YFSETQ. CDR3 DNA: TGCGCCAGCAGCTTGACTTGGACAGGGGGCGGCTATGGCTACACCTTC. Its translation: CASSLTWTGGGYGYTF.

The J gene is TRBJ2-2, the V gene TRBV5-4; D remains unclear. This CDR3 contains 16 residues. The germline V gene encodes CDR1 SGHNT and CDR2 YYREEE (reference sequence). The germline V and J ends were trimmed by 3 bases and 0 bases, with 12 bases remaining between them. The chain's CDR3 is CASSSPVQANTGELFF. The DNA for the CDR3 is TGTGCCAGCAGCTCCCCGGTTCAGGCGAACACCGGGGAGCTGTTTTTT. The full variable domain, completed using reference TRBV5-4 and TRBJ2-2, is ETGVTQSPTHLIKTRGQQVTLRCSSQSGHNTVSWYQQALGQGPQFIFQYYREEENGRGNFPPRFSGLQFPNYSSELNVNALELDDSALYLCASSSPVQANTGELFFGEGSRLTVL.

The chain employs TRBV2 and TRBJ2-1, with D uncertain. Between the trimmed V and J ends, which lost 6 bases and 3 bases, there was a span of 6 bases. The CDR3 extends over 12 amino acids. The germline V gene encodes CDR1 SNHLY and CDR2 FYNNEI. CDR3 sequence reads: CASSQRYNEQFF. CDR3 in DNA: TGTGCCAGCAGCCAGCGCTACAATGAGCAGTTCTTC.

This chain connects TRBV18 to TRBJ1-1; 7 bases map to TRBD1. The CDR3 totals 16 residues. CDR1 is KGHSH, CDR2 LQKENI, per germline. J lost 0 bases, V lost 4 bases, and 8 bases had no gene match. This chain's CDR3 is CASSLIQGPMNTEAFF. The CDR3 nucleotides read TGTGCCAGCTCACTGATACAGGGGCCGATGAACACTGAAGCTTTCTTT.